Presented here are 18 T cell receptor beta chains from one specimen sequenced in a study of T cell repertoires in cytomegalovirus infection. Antigens of these TCRs are unknown. TCRdb independently ran MiXCR on the reads; one entry per CDR3 protein. The table lists about 570,000 distinct CDR3 sequences, approximately 40% of them singletons. Specimen: cultured PBMCs, collected from culture after CMV antigen stimulation. These receptors were taken from a human donor in good health (CMV status not recorded). Some clones in this sample may be carry-over from other donors' samples.

The chain carries TRBV6-6 and TRBJ1-5; 9 nucleotides align to TRBD1. The CDR3 is made up of 15 amino acids. CDR1 and CDR2 (germline): MNHNY, SVGAGI (reference sequence). V dropped 5 bases and J dropped 4; count of bases not matched to a gene: 6. In DNA form, the CDR3 reads TGTGCCAGCAGTGGGCCTGGGACAGGGAATCAGCCCCAGCATTTT. This sequence encodes CASSGPGTGNQPQHF.

V usage is TRBV7-9 and J usage is TRBJ2-1; 10 bases are shared with TRBD2. Germline V gene sequence: CDR1 SEHNR, CDR2 FQNEAQ (reference sequence). The trim removed 4 bases at V and 4 bases at J, leaving 10 bases unmatched. This CDR3 region has 17 residues. The CDR3 DNA sequence: TGTGCCAGCAGCTCCTACCTAGCGGGAGCCGGGTACAATGAGCAGTTCTTC. Translation gives CASSSYLAGAGYNEQFF. Filled out from reference TRBV7-9 and TRBJ2-1, the complete variable domain reads DTGVSQNPRHKITKRGQNVTFRCDPISEHNRLYWYRQTLGQGPEFLTYFQNEAQLEKSRLLSDRFSAERPKGSFSTLEIQRTEQGDSAMYLCASSSYLAGAGYNEQFFGPGTRLTVL.

DNA for the CDR3: TGTGCCACCAGAGGGTACAGGGGGAAGTACGAGCAGTACTTC. Its protein is CATRGYRGKYEQYF. The V and J genes are TRBV19 and TRBJ2-7; 8 bases are shared with TRBD1. Germline loops: CDR1 LNHDA, CDR2 SQIVND (reference sequence). CDR3 size: 14 residues. The V and J ends lost 10 bases and 4 bases, in that order; junction bases with no gene match: 12.

The J gene is TRBJ1-6, the V gene TRBV12-3 or TRBV12-4; D ambiguous. The V end was cut by 6 bases, the J end by 10 bases, with 13 bases between. The CDR3 spans 13 residues. CDR3: CASRELGGSPLHF. CDR3 coding DNA: TGTGCCAGCAGGGAGCTTGGTGGCTCACCCCTCCACTTT.

The chain employs TRBV28 and TRBJ2-3, with TRBD1 matching 7 bases. The CDR3 has 15 amino acids. With 6 bases clipped from V and 10 bases from J, the junction kept 16 bases outside the gene matches. Per the germline V gene, CDR1 is MDHEN and CDR2 is SYDVKM. CDR3 nucleotides: TGTGCCAGCAGCCCGCTCCGGGACAGACATCCTGCGCAGTATTTT. Its translation: CASSPLRDRHPAQYF.

In its sample, this clonotype was seen many times. CDR3 nucleotides: TGTGCCAGCAGCTTACAGGCACATAGCAATCAGCCCCAGCATTTT. As protein: CASSLQAHSNQPQHF. The chain uses TRBV7-2 and TRBJ1-5, with no clear D. V lost 2 bases and J 0 bases, leaving 8 bases between the germline ends. This CDR3 contains 15 residues. CDR1 and CDR2 from the germline V gene are SGHTA and FQGNSA.

This chain links TRBV6-8 with TRBJ1-2; tentative D call: TRBD1 (6 bases). The CDR3 loop spans 15 amino acids. In germline, CDR1 is MNHGY, CDR2 SAAAGT. Trimming took off 8 bases at V and 4 bases at J, with 20 bases between the two ends. The CDR3 reads CASFRGPGAIYGYTF. Here the CDR3 DNA reads TGTGCCAGCTTTCGGGGGCCGGGGGCCATCTATGGCTACACCTTC.

This chain connects TRBV6-1 to TRBJ2-7; D might be TRBD2 (5 bases). The germline V gene encodes CDR1 MNHNS and CDR2 SASEGT. The CDR3 has 13 residues. Trimming took off 8 bases at V and 3 bases at J, with 14 bases between the two ends. The chain's CDR3 is CASDERDLYEQYF. The CDR3 nucleotides read TGTGCCAGCGACGAGAGGGATCTCTACGAGCAGTACTTC.

The chain carries TRBV11-1 and TRBJ2-7; the match to TRBD2 covers 10 bases. The CDR3 contains 14 residues. V shed 4 bases, J shed 6 bases, and the junction held 6 bases outside the gene matches. Germline CDR1 reads SGHAT; CDR2 reads FQDESV (reference sequence). Here the CDR3 DNA reads TGTGCCAGCAGCTCAGCGGGGGGGCCCCTCGAGCAGTACTTC. It encodes CASSSAGGPLEQYF.

The gene calls are TRBV7-2 and TRBJ2-7; TRBD1 might be the D (5 bases). V lost 2 bases and J 2 bases, leaving 10 bases between the germline ends. Per the germline V gene, CDR1 is SGHTA and CDR2 is FQGNSA. The length of the CDR3 is 14 residues. CDR3: CASSLTQGAYEQYF. CDR3 in DNA: TGTGCCAGCAGCTTAACGCAGGGTGCCTACGAGCAGTACTTC.

This sequence joins TRBV7-2 and TRBJ2-7, with D maybe TRBD2 (6 bases). There are 15 residues in the CDR3. Between the trimmed V and J ends, which lost 2 bases and 4 bases, there was a span of 15 bases. The germline gives CDR1 SGHTA, CDR2 FQGNSA. DNA for the CDR3: TGTGCCAGCAGCTTAATGGGACTCGATTTGTACGAGCAGTACTTC. It encodes CASSLMGLDLYEQYF.

This clonotype was seen more than once but under ten times. The chain has TRBV6-2 or TRBV6-3 and TRBJ1-1; 10 bases are a match to TRBD1. V gave up 6 bases and J gave up 5 bases; unmatched junction bases: 12. The CDR3 loop spans 16 amino acids. Per the germline V gene, CDR1 is MNHEY and CDR2 is SVGEGT. The CDR3 here is CASRKYSGTGVTEAFF. The CDR3 DNA reads as TGTGCCAGCAGAAAGTATTCCGGGACAGGGGTAACTGAAGCTTTCTTT.

This clonotype was seen repeatedly, ten times or more. CDR3 nucleotides: TGTGCCAGCAGCTTATTCGGGGGTAGCTCCTACAATGAGCAGTTCTTC. Translation gives CASSLFGGSSYNEQFF. The rearrangement links TRBV7-2 to TRBJ2-1, with a tentative D call TRBD2 (6 bases). The length of the CDR3 is 16 residues. Germline V CDR1 and CDR2: SGHTA, FQGNSA. V lost 2 bases to trimming and J lost 0 bases, with 11 bases between them.

The CDR3 sequence: CASSPQYSARNTEAFF. The CDR3 DNA reads TGTGCCAGCTCACCACAATATTCTGCCAGGAACACTGAAGCTTTCTTT. The chain links TRBV18 to TRBJ1-1; no firm D call. Between the trimmed V and J ends, which lost 1 base and 1 base, there was a span of 13 bases. The CDR3 length is 16 residues. Germline CDR1 and CDR2: KGHSH and LQKENI.

The rearrangement joins TRBV27 to TRBJ2-1; no clear D. The germline V gene has CDR1 MNHEY and CDR2 SMNVEV (reference sequence). Trimming cost V 2 bases and J 0 bases, with 8 bases left between them. This CDR3 comprises 15 residues. The CDR3: CASSLTSDSYNEQFF. The CDR3, as DNA: TGTGCCAGCAGTTTAACTTCGGACTCCTACAATGAGCAGTTCTTC.

Many counts were recorded for this clonotype. The chain uses TRBV7-2 and TRBJ1-1, with no clear D. This CDR3 has 12 residues. CDR1 SGHTA and CDR2 FQGNSA come from the germline V gene. The V end was cut by 4 bases, the J end by 1 base, with 4 bases between. CDR3 DNA sequence: TGTGCCAGCAGCTCCCAGAACACTGAAGCTTTCTTT. As protein: CASSSQNTEAFF.

This chain uses TRBV7-2 with TRBJ2-3; either TRBD1 or TRBD2 may supply D (5 bases each). Germline V gives CDR1 SGHTA, CDR2 FQGNSA. This CDR3 has 15 amino acids. Trimming removed 7 bases at V and 11 bases at J, with 25 bases between. CDR3 DNA: TGTGCCAGCAATCCATACCCCGGGGCCCCTACCGAGCAGTATTTT. Translation: CASNPYPGAPTEQYF. Full variable domain (outside the CDR3, taken from reference TRBV7-2 and TRBJ2-3): GAGVSQSPSNKVTEKGKDVELRCDPISGHTALYWYRQSLGQGLEFLIYFQGNSAPDKSGLPSDRFSAERTGGSVSTLTIQRTQQEDSAVYLCASNPYPGAPTEQYFGPGTRLTVL.

The chain joins TRBV12-3 or TRBV12-4 to TRBJ2-3, with 13 positions matching TRBD2. The CDR3 sequence is 16 residues long. Trimming cost V 5 bases and J 4 bases; bases outside gene matches: 6. CDR3 nucleotides: TGTGCCAGCAGTGCTACTAGCGGGGGGGCCTCAGATACGCAGTATTTT. This codes for CASSATSGGASDTQYF.